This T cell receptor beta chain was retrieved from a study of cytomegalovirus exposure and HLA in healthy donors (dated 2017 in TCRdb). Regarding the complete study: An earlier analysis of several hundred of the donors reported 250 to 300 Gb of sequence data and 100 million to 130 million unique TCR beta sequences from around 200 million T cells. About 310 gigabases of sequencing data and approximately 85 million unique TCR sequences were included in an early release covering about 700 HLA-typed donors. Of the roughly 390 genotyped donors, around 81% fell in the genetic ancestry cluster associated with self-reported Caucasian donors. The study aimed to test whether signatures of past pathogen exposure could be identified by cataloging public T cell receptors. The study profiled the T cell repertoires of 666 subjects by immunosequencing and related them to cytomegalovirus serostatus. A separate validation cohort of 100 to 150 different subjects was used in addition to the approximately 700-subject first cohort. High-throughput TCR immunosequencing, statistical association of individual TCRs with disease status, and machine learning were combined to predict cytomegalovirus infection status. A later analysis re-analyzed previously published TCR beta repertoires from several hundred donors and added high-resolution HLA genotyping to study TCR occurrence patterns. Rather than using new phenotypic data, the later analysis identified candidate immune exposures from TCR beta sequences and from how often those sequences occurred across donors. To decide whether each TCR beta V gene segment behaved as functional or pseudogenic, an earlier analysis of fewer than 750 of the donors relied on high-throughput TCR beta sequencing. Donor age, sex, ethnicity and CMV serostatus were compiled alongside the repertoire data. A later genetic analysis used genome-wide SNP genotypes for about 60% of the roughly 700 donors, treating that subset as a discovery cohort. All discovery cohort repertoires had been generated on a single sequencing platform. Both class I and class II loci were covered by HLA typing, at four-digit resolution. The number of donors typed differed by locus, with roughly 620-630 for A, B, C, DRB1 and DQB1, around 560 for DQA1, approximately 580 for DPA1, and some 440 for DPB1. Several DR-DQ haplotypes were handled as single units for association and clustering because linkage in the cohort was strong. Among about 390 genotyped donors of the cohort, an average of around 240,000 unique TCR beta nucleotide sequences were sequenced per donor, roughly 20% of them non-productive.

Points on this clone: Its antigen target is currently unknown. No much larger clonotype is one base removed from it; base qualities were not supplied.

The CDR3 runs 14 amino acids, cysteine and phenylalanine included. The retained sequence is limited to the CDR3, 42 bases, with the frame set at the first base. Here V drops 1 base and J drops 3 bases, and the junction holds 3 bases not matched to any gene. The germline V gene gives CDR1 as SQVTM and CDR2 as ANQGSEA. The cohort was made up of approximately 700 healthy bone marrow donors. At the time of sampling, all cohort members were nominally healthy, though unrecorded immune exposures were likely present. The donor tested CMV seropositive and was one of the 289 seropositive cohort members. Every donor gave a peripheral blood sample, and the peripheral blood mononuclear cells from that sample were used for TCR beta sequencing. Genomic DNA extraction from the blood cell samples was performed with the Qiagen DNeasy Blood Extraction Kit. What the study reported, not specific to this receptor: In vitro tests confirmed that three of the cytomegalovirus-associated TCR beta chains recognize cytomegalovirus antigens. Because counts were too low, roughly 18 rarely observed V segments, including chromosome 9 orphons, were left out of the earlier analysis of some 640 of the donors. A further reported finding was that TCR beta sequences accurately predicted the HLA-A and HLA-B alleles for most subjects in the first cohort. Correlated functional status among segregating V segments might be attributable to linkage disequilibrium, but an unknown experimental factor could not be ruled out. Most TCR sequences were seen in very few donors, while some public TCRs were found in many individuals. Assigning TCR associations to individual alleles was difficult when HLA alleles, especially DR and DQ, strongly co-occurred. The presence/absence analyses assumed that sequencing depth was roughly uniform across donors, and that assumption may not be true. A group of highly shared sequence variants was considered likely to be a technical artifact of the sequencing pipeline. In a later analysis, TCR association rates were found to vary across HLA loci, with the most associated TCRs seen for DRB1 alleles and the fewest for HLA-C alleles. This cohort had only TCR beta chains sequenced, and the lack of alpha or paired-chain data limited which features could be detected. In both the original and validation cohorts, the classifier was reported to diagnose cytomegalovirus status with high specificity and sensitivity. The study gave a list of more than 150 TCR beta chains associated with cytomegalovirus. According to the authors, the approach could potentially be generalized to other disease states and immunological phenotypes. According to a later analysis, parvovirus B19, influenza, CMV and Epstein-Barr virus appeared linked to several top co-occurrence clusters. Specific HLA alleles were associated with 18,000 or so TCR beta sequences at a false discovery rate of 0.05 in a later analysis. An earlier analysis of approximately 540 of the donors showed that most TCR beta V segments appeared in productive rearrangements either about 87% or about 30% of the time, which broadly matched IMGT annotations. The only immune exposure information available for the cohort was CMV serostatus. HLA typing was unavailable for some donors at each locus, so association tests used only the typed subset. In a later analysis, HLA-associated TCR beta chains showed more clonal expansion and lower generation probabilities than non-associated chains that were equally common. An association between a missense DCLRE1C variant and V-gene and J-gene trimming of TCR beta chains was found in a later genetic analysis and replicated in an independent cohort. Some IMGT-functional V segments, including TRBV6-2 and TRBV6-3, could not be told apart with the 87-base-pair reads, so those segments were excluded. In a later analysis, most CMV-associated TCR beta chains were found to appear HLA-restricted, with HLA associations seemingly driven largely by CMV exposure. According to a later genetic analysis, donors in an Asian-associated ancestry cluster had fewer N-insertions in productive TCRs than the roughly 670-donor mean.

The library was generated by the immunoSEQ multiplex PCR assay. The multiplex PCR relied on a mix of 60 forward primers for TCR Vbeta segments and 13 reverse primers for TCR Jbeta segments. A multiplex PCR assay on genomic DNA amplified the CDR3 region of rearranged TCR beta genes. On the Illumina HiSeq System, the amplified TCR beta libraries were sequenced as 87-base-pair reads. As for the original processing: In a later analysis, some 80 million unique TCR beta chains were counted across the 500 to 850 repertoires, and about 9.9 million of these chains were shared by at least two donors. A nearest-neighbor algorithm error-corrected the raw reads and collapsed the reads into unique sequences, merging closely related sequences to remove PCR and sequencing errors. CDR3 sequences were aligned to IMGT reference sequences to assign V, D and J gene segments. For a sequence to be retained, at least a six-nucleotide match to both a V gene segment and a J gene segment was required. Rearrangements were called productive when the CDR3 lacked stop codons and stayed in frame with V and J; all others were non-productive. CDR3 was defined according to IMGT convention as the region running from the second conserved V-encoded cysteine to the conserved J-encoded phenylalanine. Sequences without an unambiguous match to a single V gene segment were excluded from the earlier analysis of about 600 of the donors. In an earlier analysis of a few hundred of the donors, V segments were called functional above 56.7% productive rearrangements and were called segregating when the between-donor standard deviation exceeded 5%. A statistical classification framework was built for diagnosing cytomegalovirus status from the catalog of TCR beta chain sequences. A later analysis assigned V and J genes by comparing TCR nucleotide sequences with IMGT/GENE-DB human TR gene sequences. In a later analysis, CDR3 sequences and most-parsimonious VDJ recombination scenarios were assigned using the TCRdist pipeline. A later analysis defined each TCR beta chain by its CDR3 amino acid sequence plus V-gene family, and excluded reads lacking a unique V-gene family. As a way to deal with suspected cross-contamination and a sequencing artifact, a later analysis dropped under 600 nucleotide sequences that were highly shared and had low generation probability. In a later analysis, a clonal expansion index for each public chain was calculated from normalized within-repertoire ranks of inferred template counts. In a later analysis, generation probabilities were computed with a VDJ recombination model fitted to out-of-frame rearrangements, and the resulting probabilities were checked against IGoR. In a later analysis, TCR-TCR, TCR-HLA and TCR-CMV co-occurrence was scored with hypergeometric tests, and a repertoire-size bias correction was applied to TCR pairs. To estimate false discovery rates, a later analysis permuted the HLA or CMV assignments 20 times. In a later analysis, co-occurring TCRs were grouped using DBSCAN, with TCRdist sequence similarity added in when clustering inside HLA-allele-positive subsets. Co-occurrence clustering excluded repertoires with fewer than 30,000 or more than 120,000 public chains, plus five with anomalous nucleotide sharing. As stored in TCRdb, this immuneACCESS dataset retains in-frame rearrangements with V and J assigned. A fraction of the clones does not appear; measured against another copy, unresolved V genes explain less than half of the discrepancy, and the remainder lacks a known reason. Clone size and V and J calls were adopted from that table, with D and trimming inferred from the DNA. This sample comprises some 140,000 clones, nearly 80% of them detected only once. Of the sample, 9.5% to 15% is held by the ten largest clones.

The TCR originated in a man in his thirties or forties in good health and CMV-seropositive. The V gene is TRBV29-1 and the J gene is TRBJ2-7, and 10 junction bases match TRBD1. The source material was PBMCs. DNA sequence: TGCAGCGTTGAAGTTGGGGACAGGGGCTACGAGCAGTACTTC. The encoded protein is CSVEVGDRGYEQYF.